This passage covers 9 T cell receptor beta chains from one sample sequenced in a study of regulatory T cells in long-lasting Graves disease. iRepertoire HTBI primers and Arm-PCR of CDR3 regions built TCR beta libraries. MiXCR, run by TCRdb on the multiplex PCR reads, gives a single entry per CDR3 protein. This table has approximately 380,000 distinct CDR3 sequences, about 20% appearing once. Documented time point: persistent/refractory GD, antithyroid drugs over 5 years with positive TRAb. Making the TCR library involved RNA that had been extracted from PBMCs. Sequenced here: peripheral blood mononuclear cells (PBMCs), sampled when the disease was refractory, from a patient treated with antithyroid drugs. All receptors derive from a female donor with Graves disease.

This clonotype was recorded many times. The chain recombines TRBV13 with TRBJ2-5, with 15 nucleotides matching TRBD2. Trimming took 3 bases from V and 5 from J; bases not matched to a gene: 4. The length of the CDR3 is 16 residues. CDR1 and CDR2 (germline): PRHDT, FYEKMQ (reference sequence). The CDR3 DNA follows: TGTGCCAGCAGCTTGGGGACTAGCGGGAGGAGTGAGACCCAGTACTTC. Translating gives CASSLGTSGRSETQYF.

As regards this clonotype: A much more abundant neighbour one base away suggests this may be a read error. The V and J genes are TRBV13 and TRBJ2-7; TRBD2 agrees at 14 bases. Trimming at V came to 0 bases and at J to 7 bases, leaving 2 bases not matched to a gene. The length of the CDR3 is 15 residues. Germline-derived CDR1 and CDR2 are PRHDT and FYEKMQ (reference sequence). CDR3 coding DNA: TGTGCCAGCAGCTTAGGCGGGACTAGCGGGAGTGAGCAGTACTTC. It yields the protein CASSLGGTSGSEQYF.

V gene TRBV20-1 combines with J gene TRBJ2-2; the D gene is possibly TRBD2 (6 bases). Germline assignment: CDR1 DFQATT and CDR2 SNEGSKA (reference sequence). The CDR3 totals 14 residues. Between the trimmed V and J ends, which lost 4 bases and 1 base, there was a span of 10 bases. Here the CDR3 reads CSATRGGNTGELFF. CDR3 nucleotides: TGCAGTGCTACTCGGGGAGGGAACACCGGGGAGCTGTTTTTT.

This clonotype was seen more than once but under ten times. The chain is built from TRBV20-1 and TRBJ2-5; D is undetermined. The V and J ends lost 4 bases and 5 bases respectively, with 11 bases between them. CDR1 and CDR2 (germline): DFQATT, SNEGSKA (reference sequence). The length of the CDR3 is 12 residues. This CDR3 is CSATPTGETQYF. For the CDR3, the DNA is TGCAGTGCTACCCCGACGGGTGAGACCCAGTACTTC.

There are many counts of this clonotype. The chain is built from TRBV28 and TRBJ1-4; D is possibly TRBD1 (5 bases). The CDR3 has 14 amino acids. Trimming took 4 bases from V and 6 from J, leaving 12 bases between them. Germline assignment: CDR1 MDHEN and CDR2 SYDVKM. The CDR3 protein is CASSSQDADEKLFF. The CDR3 coding sequence is TGTGCCAGCAGTTCACAGGACGCTGATGAAAAACTGTTTTTT. The full variable domain, rest sourced from reference TRBV28 and TRBJ1-4, is DVKVTQSSRYLVKRTGEKVFLECVQDMDHENMFWYRQDPGLGLRLIYFSYDVKMKEKGDIPEGYSVSREKKERFSLILESASTNQTSMYLCASSSQDADEKLFFGSGTQLSVL.

This clonotype occurred many times. The J gene is TRBJ1-1, the V gene TRBV28; 10 nucleotides match TRBD1. Looked up from germline, CDR1 is MDHEN and CDR2 is SYDVKM. V gave up 5 bases and J gave up 0 bases; unmatched junction bases: 3. The CDR3 has 15 amino acids. In nucleotides, the CDR3 is TGTGCCAGCAGTCAGACAGGGGGCCTGAACACTGAAGCTTTCTTT. Its translation is CASSQTGGLNTEAFF.

V gene TRBV29-1 combines with J gene TRBJ2-7; D is unclear. Germline CDR1 and CDR2: SQVTM and ANQGSEA. The germline V and J ends were trimmed by 2 bases and 3 bases, with 5 bases remaining between them. The CDR3 is 11 amino acids. The CDR3 protein is CSVETDYEQYF. CDR3 in DNA: TGCAGCGTTGAAACTGACTACGAGCAGTACTTC.

This clonotype was seen a handful of times. This chain uses TRBV12-3 or TRBV12-4 with TRBJ1-5, with 7 bases aligning to TRBD1. Losses at the gene ends were 6 bases for V and 2 bases for J; bases not matched to a gene: 7. CDR3 size: 15 residues. The CDR3 nucleotides read TGTGCCAGCAGAGAAACAGGGGCCGGCAATCAGCCCCAGCATTTT. This codes for CASRETGAGNQPQHF.

The gene calls are TRBV6-2 or TRBV6-3 and TRBJ2-6; no clear D. CDR1 is MNHEY and CDR2 is SVGEGT in the germline V gene. This CDR3 is built from 14 residues. With 7 bases removed from V and 2 bases from J, the gap between germline ends came to 9 bases. This CDR3 reads CASNLGPGANVLTF. For the CDR3, the DNA is TGTGCCAGCAATCTCGGGCCTGGGGCCAACGTCCTGACTTTC.